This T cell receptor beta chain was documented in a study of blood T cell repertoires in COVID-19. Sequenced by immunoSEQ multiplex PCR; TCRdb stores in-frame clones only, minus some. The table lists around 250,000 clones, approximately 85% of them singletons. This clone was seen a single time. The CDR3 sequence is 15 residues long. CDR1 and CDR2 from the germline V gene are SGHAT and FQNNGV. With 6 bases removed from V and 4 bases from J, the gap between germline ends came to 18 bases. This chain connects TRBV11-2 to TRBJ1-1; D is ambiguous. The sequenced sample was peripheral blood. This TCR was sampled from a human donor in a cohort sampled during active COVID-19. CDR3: CASSLTGLSGTEAFF. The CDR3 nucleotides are TGTGCCAGCAGTCTCACCGGACTATCGGGCACTGAAGCTTTCTTT.